These 26 T cell receptor beta chains came from one sample sequenced in a study of tissue T cells after allogeneic stem cell transplantation. This table comes from immunoSEQ multiplex PCR, and its TCRdb copy is limited to in-frame clones, with some not included. The sample records approximately 47,000 clones, around 67% being singletons. The sequenced material came from sorted cells pooled from one or two spleens. Receptors originate from a pool of C57BL/6 mice in good health.

For this clone: Gene names refer to mouse genes. Coverage ceases 1 residue before the CDR3 finishes, and the germline J gene fills in the end. The V gene is TRBV31, the J gene TRBJ2-7, with TRBD2 matching over 8 bases. The ends lost 0 bases at V and 3 bases at J; junction bases unmatched: 4. This CDR3 has 14 residues. CDR1 GKSSPN and CDR2 SITVG come from the germline V gene. The sequenced part of the CDR3 DNA is TGTGCCTGGAGTCTAGGGGACTGGCTCTATGAACAGTAC. The encoded protein is CAWSLGDWLYEQY. The complete CDR3 reads CAWSLGDWLYEQYF.

With regard to this clone: The listed genes are named as in mouse. The sequenced fragment ends 1 residue before the CDR3 boundary, so the rest is inferred from the germline J gene. The chain combines TRBV13-2 with TRBJ1-3, with no clear D. The CDR3 has 13 amino acids. V lost 1 base and J 4 bases, leaving 6 bases between the germline ends. Looked up from germline, CDR1 is NNHNN and CDR2 is SYGAGS (reference sequence). Partial CDR3 DNA: TGTGCCAGCGGTGATCCGGGGGGAAATACGCTCTAT. As protein: CASGDPGGNTLY. The CDR3, in full, reads CASGDPGGNTLYF.

Comment on this clone: Gene names are the mouse ones. Read sequence stops 1 residue before the CDR3 end, and the germline J gene provides the missing end. The chain has TRBV13-3 and TRBJ2-5, with D tentatively TRBD1 (6 bases). The CDR3 contains 15 residues. Germline assignment: CDR1 NNHDY and CDR2 SYVADS. The V end lost 0 bases, the J end lost 2 bases, and 10 bases lay between the germline ends. This CDR3 reads CASSDGRGGQDTQYF. Partial CDR3 DNA: TGTGCCAGCAGTGATGGCAGGGGTGGCCAAGACACCCAGTAC. Drawing the rest from reference TRBV13-3 and TRBJ2-5, the complete variable domain is EAAVTQSPRSKVAVTGGKVTLSCHQTNNHDYMYWYRQDTGHGLRLIHYSYVADSTEKGDIPDGYKASRPSQENFSLILELASLSQTAVYFCASSDGRGGQDTQYFGPGTRLLVL.

This clone was seen more than once but under ten times. The gene names given are mouse names. From the germline J gene comes the end of the CDR3, since the read stops 1 residue before it. This rearrangement joins TRBV20 to TRBJ1-2, with D unclear. CDR1 and CDR2 (germline): GFQATS, STVNSAI. This CDR3 is 13 amino acids long. Trimming pared 0 bases from V and 1 base from J, leaving 6 bases between. The sequenced part of the CDR3 DNA is TGTGGTGCTAGGGAGGGAGGAAACTCCGACTACACC. This encodes CGAREGGNSDYT. The entire CDR3 reads CGAREGGNSDYTF.

As for this clone: Germline and genes here are mouse. The sequenced CDR3 bases are TGTGCCAGCAGCCAAGAATCTGGGGGGTTTAACCAAGACACCCAGTAC. Its protein is CASSQESGGFNQDTQY. The full CDR3 sequence reads CASSQESGGFNQDTQYF. This chain links TRBV2 with TRBJ2-5, with 8 bases aligning to TRBD2. The observed sequence ends 1 residue before the CDR3 terminus, with the missing tail filled in from the germline J gene. The junction had 5 bases not matched to a gene; V was cut back by 0 bases and J by 0 bases. The CDR3 is 17 amino acids. Per germline, CDR1 LGHNA and CDR2 YSYQKL.

Comments on this clone: The gene symbols are mouse symbols. The read gets to within 1 residue of the CDR3 end, and the germline J gene fills in the rest. The sample holds other DNA sequences that translate to the same CDR3. The V gene is TRBV5, the J gene TRBJ2-3; D is perhaps TRBD1 (6 bases). Looked up from germline, CDR1 is LGHNA and CDR2 is YNLKQL (reference sequence). CDR3 length equals 16 residues. The germline V and J ends were trimmed by 0 bases and 1 base, with 11 bases remaining between them. CDR3 DNA (partial): TGTGCCAGCAGCCAAGACAGGGGAGGGGGTGCAGAAACGCTGTAT. This sequence encodes CASSQDRGGGAETLY. The CDR3 reads in full as CASSQDRGGGAETLYF.

This clone has only a few counts. The germline and genes are mouse ones. The CDR3 end lies 1 residue beyond the end of the read and is filled in from the germline J gene. V gene TRBV2 combines with J gene TRBJ2-2, with 9 bases fitting TRBD1. The CDR3 extends over 15 amino acids. V dropped 0 bases and J dropped 4; count of bases not matched to a gene: 0. Germline CDR1 is LGHNA and CDR2 is YSYQKL. The CDR3 sequence is CASSQETGGTGQLYF. Incomplete CDR3 DNA: TGTGCCAGCAGCCAAGAGACAGGGGGCACCGGGCAGCTCTAC.

With respect to this clone: Each gene name is a mouse one. The read finishes 1 residue shy of the CDR3 end, and the germline J gene is used to complete it. The chain links TRBV13-2 to TRBJ2-1, with D possibly being TRBD2 (5 bases). V gave up 0 bases and J gave up 9 bases, with 7 bases separating them. The CDR3 totals 12 residues. Germline V gene data show CDR1 as NNHNN and CDR2 as SYGAGS (reference sequence). The CDR3 region is CASGDDWSEQFF. The covered CDR3 bases are TGTGCCAGCGGTGATGACTGGAGTGAGCAGTTC.

Comments on this clone: Gene names denote mouse genes. The CDR3 extends 1 residue past the end of the read, so its final part is completed from the germline J gene. This chain connects TRBV15 to TRBJ1-5; D gene uncertain. The length of the CDR3 is 13 residues. With 6 bases removed from V and 0 bases from J, the gap between germline ends came to 6 bases. Germline lookup yields CDR1 SGHND and CDR2 FRSKSL. CDR3 DNA (partial): TGTGCCAGCAGGGGCAGTAACAACCAGGCTCCGCTT. This translates into CASRGSNNQAPL. The complete CDR3 protein is CASRGSNNQAPLF. The full variable domain, in which reference TRBV15 and TRBJ1-5 provide the parts outside the CDR3, is DAGVTQTPRHEVAEKGQTIILKCEPVSGHNDLFWYRQTKIQGLELLSYFRSKSLMEDGGAFKDRFKAEMLNSSFSTLKIQPTEPKDSAVYLCASRGSNNQAPLFGEGTRLSVL.

This clone was detected only a few times. The gene names here belong to mouse. The DNA ends 1 residue before the CDR3 does, and the rest of the CDR3 is filled in from the germline J gene. V is TRBV31 and J is TRBJ2-7; 7 bases agree with TRBD2. CDR3 length: 13 residues. Germline loops: CDR1 GKSSPN, CDR2 SITVG. Trimming took 0 bases from V and 4 from J; bases not matched to a gene: 3. CDR3: CAWSLAGGYEQYF. The sequenced part of the CDR3 DNA is TGTGCCTGGAGTCTGGCTGGGGGATATGAACAGTAC.

About this clone itself: Gene names and germline match the mouse. CDR3 DNA (partial): TGCACCTGCAGTGCAGAACGGAATTCGCCCCTCTAC. This translates into CTCSAERNSPLY. The whole CDR3 sequence is CTCSAERNSPLYF. The V gene is TRBV1, the J gene TRBJ1-6; no clear D gene. Read data end 1 residue before the CDR3 end; the end is taken from the germline J gene. TRBJ1-6 is treated as an ORF (open reading frame) with a function not yet certain. Looked up from germline, CDR1 is NSQYPW and CDR2 is LRSPGD (reference sequence). Trimming cost V 0 bases and J 7 bases, with 4 bases left between them. The CDR3 spans 13 residues.

This clone was observed a single time. The germline and genes are mouse ones. The DNA ends 1 residue before the CDR3 does, and the rest of the CDR3 is filled in from the germline J gene. The chain has TRBV23 and TRBJ2-3; TRBD1 is taken as the D call from the table, unchecked against the DNA. CDR1 and CDR2 (germline): KGHTA, FQNQQP. CDR3 length equals 13 residues. CDR3 bases read: TGCTCCAGCAGTCAAGGACAGGGAGAAACGCTGTAT. Translation: CSSSQGQGETLY. The full-length CDR3 reads as CSSSQGQGETLYF.

This clone was seen a handful of times. Genes and germline are mouse. Read sequence stops 1 residue before the CDR3 end, and the germline J gene provides the missing end. The V call is TRBV13-3, the J call TRBJ2-7; 9 bases line up with TRBD2. The CDR3 is 14 amino acids. V shed 0 bases, J shed 4 bases, and the junction held 2 bases outside the gene matches. Germline CDR1 NNHDY, CDR2 SYVADS. CDR3 DNA, as far as it was read: TGTGCCAGCAGTGATGCTGGGGGGGGGTATGAACAGTAC. Translation: CASSDAGGGYEQY. The entire CDR3 protein is CASSDAGGGYEQYF.

Concerning this clone itself: Each gene name is a mouse one. The observed sequence ends 1 residue before the CDR3 terminus, with the missing tail filled in from the germline J gene. V and J are TRBV2 and TRBJ2-7; TRBD2 aligns across 10 bases. Germline V gene lookup returns CDR1 LGHNA and CDR2 YSYQKL. The V segment lost 2 bases and the J segment 2 bases; nucleotides outside the gene matches: 0. CDR3 length equals 14 residues. The CDR3 reads CASSQTGGAYEQYF. The DNA read from the CDR3 is TGTGCCAGCAGCCAAACTGGGGGGGCCTATGAACAGTAC.

Regarding this clone: The genes are named according to mouse. The read ends 1 residue shy of where the CDR3 ends; the end is completed using the germline J gene. The gene calls are TRBV31 and TRBJ2-2, with TRBD1 matching over 9 bases. From germline, CDR1 is GKSSPN and CDR2 SITVG. With V trimmed by 3 bases and J by 5 bases, 1 base remained unmatched. The CDR3 totals 13 residues. The sequenced part of the CDR3 DNA is TGTGCCTGGAGCGACAGGGGGACCGGGCAGCTCTAC. This encodes CAWSDRGTGQLY. The whole CDR3 is CAWSDRGTGQLYF.

As to this clone: Genes and germline are mouse. The CDR3 extends 1 residue past the end of the read, so its final part is completed from the germline J gene. The chain carries TRBV12-2 and TRBJ2-2, with D possibly being TRBD1 (6 bases). Trimming removed 1 base from V and 5 bases from J, with 10 bases in between. Germline V gene sequence: CDR1 SGHLS, CDR2 HYDKME. The CDR3 consists of 14 residues. The part of the CDR3 DNA that was read is TGTGCCAGCTCTCTGCGGGACAAAACCGGGCAGCTCTAC. This translates into CASSLRDKTGQLY. The whole CDR3 sequence reads CASSLRDKTGQLYF.

In regard to this clone: The listed genes are named as in mouse. Read data end 1 residue before the CDR3 end; the end is taken from the germline J gene. The sample holds other DNA sequences that translate to the same CDR3. The chain combines TRBV13-2 with TRBJ2-5; D unresolved. V shed 2 bases and J shed 5 bases, with 3 bases lying between them. The CDR3 has 11 residues. The V gene's germline CDR1 is NNHNN and CDR2 SYGAGS (reference sequence). The CDR3 sequence: CASGDRDTQYF. Partial CDR3 DNA: TGTGCCAGCGGTGACAGAGACACCCAGTAC.

Note on this clone: Gene names refer to mouse genes. CDR3: CASSVRDCNERLFF. The DNA read from the CDR3 is TGTGCCAGCTCTGTCCGGGACTGCAACGAAAGATTATTT. The V gene is TRBV12-2, the J gene TRBJ1-4; the D gene is possibly TRBD1 (5 bases). The CDR3 extends 1 residue past the end of the read, so its final part is completed from the germline J gene. The CDR3 runs to 14 residues. Germline V gene lookup returns CDR1 SGHLS and CDR2 HYDKME. V was trimmed by 3 bases and J by 4 bases, leaving 11 bases between them.

This clone was found a few times. Gene names are the mouse ones. The CDR3 extends 1 residue past the end of the read, so its final part is completed from the germline J gene. The chain recombines TRBV20 with TRBJ2-2; 7 bases line up with TRBD1. V was clipped by 3 bases and J by 1 base; unmatched bases: 5. Germline CDR1 GFQATS, CDR2 STVNSAI. This CDR3 is built from 15 residues. The sequenced part of the CDR3 DNA is TGTGGTGCTAGCCTACAGGGGCGAAACACCGGGCAGCTCTAC. Its protein is CGASLQGRNTGQLY. The complete CDR3 reads CGASLQGRNTGQLYF.

This clone was seen a handful of times. The genes are named according to mouse. The CDR3 goes on 1 residue after the read ends, and that part is filled in from the germline J gene. The gene calls are TRBV4 and TRBJ2-7; the match to TRBD1 covers 9 bases. This CDR3 is 13 amino acids long. V lost 5 bases, J lost 4 bases, and 3 bases stayed unmatched. Germline V gene data show CDR1 as LGHDT and CDR2 as YNNKQL (reference sequence). The CDR3 loop is CASSRDRVYEQYF. The sequenced CDR3 bases are TGTGCCAGCAGCCGGGACAGGGTATATGAACAGTAC.

Concerning this clone itself: Gene names and germline match the mouse. From the germline J gene comes the end of the CDR3, since the read stops 1 residue before it. This chain uses TRBV13-3 with TRBJ2-4; 8 positions match TRBD1. Trimming cost V 1 base and J 0 bases; bases outside gene matches: 1. Germline V CDR1 and CDR2: NNHDY, SYVADS. The CDR3 extends over 15 amino acids. The CDR3 here is CASSDPGGSQNTLYF. The covered CDR3 bases are TGTGCCAGCAGTGATCCAGGGGGCAGTCAAAACACCTTGTAC.

In the case of this clone: Gene and germline names: mouse. The read halts 1 residue ahead of the CDR3 end, with the missing end drawn from the germline J gene. V usage is TRBV1 and J usage is TRBJ1-4; maybe TRBD1 (5 bases). Germline CDR1 and CDR2: NSQYPW and LRSPGD (reference sequence). The germline V and J ends were trimmed by 1 base and 3 bases, with 6 bases remaining between them. This CDR3 has 14 residues. CDR3 sequence reads: CTCSAGTPNERLFF. CDR3 DNA (partial): TGCACCTGCAGTGCAGGGACACCCAACGAAAGATTATTT. Drawing the rest from reference TRBV1 and TRBJ1-4, the complete variable domain is VTLLEQNPRWRLVPRGQAVNLRCILKNSQYPWMSWYQQDLQKQLQWLFTLRSPGDKEVKSLPGADYLATRVTDTELRLQVANMSQGRTLYCTCSAGTPNERLFFGHGTKLSVL.

This clone was seen only a few times. Mouse gene names and germline throughout. Sequencing ends 1 residue short of the CDR3 end; the germline J gene provides the rest. The gene calls are TRBV23 and TRBJ2-7; whether TRBD2, the table's D call, matches the DNA was not checked. CDR1 is KGHTA, CDR2 FQNQQP, per germline. CDR3 length: 14 amino acids. CDR3 sequence reads: CSSSPPWGRYEQYF. The part of the CDR3 DNA that was read is TGCTCCAGCAGTCCTCCCTGGGGGCGCTATGAACAGTAC.

This clone was seen only once. All gene names here are mouse names. Sequencing ends 1 residue short of the CDR3 end; the germline J gene provides the rest. The V and J genes are TRBV24 and TRBJ1-6; D is unresolved. TRBJ1-6 is treated as an ORF (open reading frame) with a function not yet certain. The V gene's germline CDR1 is KGHTA and CDR2 FRNEEI. Trimming pared 3 bases from V and 6 bases from J, leaving 3 bases between. The CDR3 has 12 residues. The CDR3 protein is CASSLSNSPLYF. CDR3 bases read: TGTGCCAGCAGTCTCAGTAATTCGCCCCTCTAC.

Worth noting for this clone: Germline and genes: mouse. The CDR3 end lies 1 residue beyond the end of the read and is filled in from the germline J gene. The rearrangement uses TRBV13-3 and TRBJ1-3, with TRBD1 matching 10 bases. The CDR3 has 16 residues. V dropped 0 bases and J dropped 0; count of bases not matched to a gene: 0. CDR1 is NNHDY and CDR2 is SYVADS in the germline V gene. The CDR3 here is CASSDGTGGSGNTLYF. CDR3 DNA, as far as it was read: TGTGCCAGCAGTGATGGGACAGGGGGTTCTGGAAATACGCTCTAT.

Note on this clone: Gene names denote mouse genes. The read is 1 residue too short to cover the CDR3 end, so that end is filled in from the germline J gene. The V call is TRBV13-2, the J call TRBJ1-4; perhaps TRBD1 as D (6 bases). CDR1 is NNHNN and CDR2 is SYGAGS in the germline V gene (reference sequence). This CDR3 contains 16 residues. The ends were cut back, 2 bases at V and 0 bases at J, with 11 bases in the middle. The CDR3 bases that were read are TGTGCCAGCGGTGAGGGGGCATTAATTTCCAACGAAAGATTATTT. Encoded protein: CASGEGALISNERLF. The full CDR3 is CASGEGALISNERLFF.